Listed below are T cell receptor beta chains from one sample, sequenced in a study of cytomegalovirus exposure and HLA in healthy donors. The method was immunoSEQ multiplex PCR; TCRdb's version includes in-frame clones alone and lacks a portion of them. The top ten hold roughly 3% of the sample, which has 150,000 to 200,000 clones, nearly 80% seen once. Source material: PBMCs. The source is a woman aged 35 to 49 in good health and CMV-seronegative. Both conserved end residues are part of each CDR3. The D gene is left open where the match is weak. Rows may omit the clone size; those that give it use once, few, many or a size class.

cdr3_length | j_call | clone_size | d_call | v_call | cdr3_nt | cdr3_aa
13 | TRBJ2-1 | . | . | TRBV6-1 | TGTGCCAGCAGATCGGACAGTTACAATGAGCAGTTCTTC | CASRSDSYNEQFF
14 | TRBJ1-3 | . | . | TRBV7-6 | TGTGCCAGCAGCTTGATACGGGCTGGAAACACCATATATTTT | CASSLIRAGNTIYF
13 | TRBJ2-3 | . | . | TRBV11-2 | TGTGCCAGCAGGGGGGGGCCAGGAGATACGCAGTATTTT | CASRGGPGDTQYF
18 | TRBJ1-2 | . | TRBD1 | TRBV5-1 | TGCGCCAGCAGCTTTACGCTACTCCGGGACAGGGGGCGCGGTGGCTACACCTTC | CASSFTLLRDRGRGGYTF
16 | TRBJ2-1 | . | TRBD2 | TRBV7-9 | TGTGCCAGCAGCTTATCCCTTAGCGGGGCTTACAATGAGCAGTTCTTC | CASSLSLSGAYNEQFF
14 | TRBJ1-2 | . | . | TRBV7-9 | TGTGCCAGCAGCCCGCTCGAACGGTCCTATGGCTACACCTTC | CASSPLERSYGYTF
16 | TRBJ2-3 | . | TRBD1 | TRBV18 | TGTGCCAGCTCAAGGACAGGTGTTGGGCCCACAGATACGCAGTATTTT | CASSRTGVGPTDTQYF
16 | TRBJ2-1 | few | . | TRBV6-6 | TGTGCCAGCAGAATGTCGGGGGATAGTAAATGGAATGAGCAGTTCTTC | CASRMSGDSKWNEQFF
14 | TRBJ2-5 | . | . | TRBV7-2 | TGTGCCAGCAGCCCATCACGGGGCTGGGGGGAGCAGTACTTC | CASSPSRGWGEQYF
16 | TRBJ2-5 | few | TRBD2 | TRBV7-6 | TGTGCCAGCAGCTTACCCGGGGCTAGCGGAGTAGAGACCCAGTACTTC | CASSLPGASGVETQYF
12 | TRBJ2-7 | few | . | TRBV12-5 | TGTGCTAGTGGTTTGGGCCCCGCCGAGCAGTACTTC | CASGLGPAEQYF
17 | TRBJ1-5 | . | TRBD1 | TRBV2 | TGTGCCAGCAGTGCAGACAGGGGGCAACTGATAAATCAGCCCCAGCATTTT | CASSADRGQLINQPQHF
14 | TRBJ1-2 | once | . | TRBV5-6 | TGTGCCAGCAGCTTCAGGGGCGGGTGGAATGGCTACACCTTC | CASSFRGGWNGYTF
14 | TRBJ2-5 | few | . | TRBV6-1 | TGTGCCAGCAGTGCAATGCAGGGGAGAGAGACCCAGTACTTC | CASSAMQGRETQYF
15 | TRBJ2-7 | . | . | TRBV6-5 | TGTGCCAGCAGTTACTGGAAGGGGGGGCCCTACGAGCAGTACTTC | CASSYWKGGPYEQYF
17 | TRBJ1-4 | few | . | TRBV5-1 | TGCGCCAGCAGCTTCAGTGGGCGACAGGCTAAAAATGAAAAACTGTTTTTT | CASSFSGRQAKNEKLFF
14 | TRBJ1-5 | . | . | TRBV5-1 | TGCGCCAGCAGCATTAGTAATCCCAATCAGCCCCAGCATTTT | CASSISNPNQPQHF